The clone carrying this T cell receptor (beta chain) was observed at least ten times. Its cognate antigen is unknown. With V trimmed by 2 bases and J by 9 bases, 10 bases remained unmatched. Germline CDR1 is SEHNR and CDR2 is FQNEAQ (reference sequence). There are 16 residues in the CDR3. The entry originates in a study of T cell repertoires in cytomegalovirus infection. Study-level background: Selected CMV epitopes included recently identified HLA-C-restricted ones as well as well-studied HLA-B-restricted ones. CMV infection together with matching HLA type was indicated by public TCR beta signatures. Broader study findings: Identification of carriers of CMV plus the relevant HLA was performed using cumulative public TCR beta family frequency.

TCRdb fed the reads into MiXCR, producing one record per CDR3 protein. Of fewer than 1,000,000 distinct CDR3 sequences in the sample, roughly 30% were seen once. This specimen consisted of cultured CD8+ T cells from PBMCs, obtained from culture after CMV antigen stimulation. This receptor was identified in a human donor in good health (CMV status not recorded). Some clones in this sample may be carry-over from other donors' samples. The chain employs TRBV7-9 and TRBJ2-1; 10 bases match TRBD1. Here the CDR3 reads CASSLYPGTGVIEQFF. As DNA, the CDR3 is TGTGCCAGCAGCTTATATCCCGGGACAGGGGTGATTGAGCAGTTCTTC.